This T cell receptor beta chain was sequenced in a study of blood T cell repertoires in COVID-19. This table comes from immunoSEQ multiplex PCR, and its TCRdb copy is limited to in-frame clones, with some not included. The table has 37,000 or so clones, around nine tenths seen once. This CDR3 region has 15 residues. The V gene's germline CDR1 is MGHRA and CDR2 YSYEKL. Trimming shortened V by 0 bases and J by 5 bases, and 11 bases separated the two germline ends. The material sequenced was peripheral blood. This sequence was found in a man between 60 and 70 years old with active COVID-19. The rearrangement links TRBV4-1 to TRBJ1-5; no definite D call. CDR3 residues: CASSQDYQVYQPQHF. CDR3 in DNA: TGCGCCAGCAGCCAAGATTATCAGGTTTATCAGCCCCAGCATTTT.